Following are 28 T cell receptor beta chains from one sample sequenced in a study of blood T cell repertoires in COVID-19. The repertoire was sequenced with immunoSEQ multiplex PCR; TCRdb's copy has only in-frame clones and lacks some. The table records around 340,000 clones, around 80% of them present only once. Sequenced: peripheral blood. The receptors stem from a young man with active or convalescent COVID-19.

The V gene is TRBV14, the J gene TRBJ2-1; TRBD2 matches 10 bases. CDR3 size: 15 residues. Germline V gene lookup returns CDR1 SGHDN and CDR2 FVKESK. Trimming took 1 base from V and 7 from J; bases not matched to a gene: 4. CDR3 sequence reads: CASSQATSGANEQFF. Here the CDR3 DNA reads TGTGCCAGCAGCCAAGCCACTAGCGGGGCAAATGAGCAGTTCTTC.

This clone appeared a single time. The J gene is TRBJ2-7, the V gene TRBV7-3, with TRBD1 matching 12 bases. Germline lookup yields CDR1 SGHTA and CDR2 FQGTGA. V shed 5 bases and J 5 bases; nucleotides not matched to a gene: 4. This CDR3 is built from 14 residues. The CDR3: CASSVGQGANEQYF. As DNA, the CDR3 is TGTGCCAGCAGCGTGGGACAGGGGGCTAACGAGCAGTACTTC.

The J gene is TRBJ2-1, the V gene TRBV24-1, with 11 bases identical to TRBD1. Germline CDR1 is KGHDR and CDR2 is SFDVKD. The CDR3 is 16 amino acids. After removal of 9 bases from V and 4 bases from J, the junction contained 10 bases not matched to a gene. In nucleotides, the CDR3 is TGTGCCACCGGACAGGGGGCGAAGGGGGTATACAATGAGCAGTTCTTC. Its protein is CATGQGAKGVYNEQFF.

This clone was counted a single time. The chain couples TRBV19 to TRBJ2-7, with D possibly matching TRBD2 (7 bases). The CDR3 spans 17 residues. The germline V gene has CDR1 LNHDA and CDR2 SQIVND (reference sequence). Deletions cut 1 base from V and 2 bases from J, with 18 bases between. CDR3 region: CASSIGGGGADTYEQYF. CDR3 sequence (DNA): TGTGCCAGTAGTATAGGAGGAGGGGGGGCGGATACCTACGAGCAGTACTTC.

The chain links TRBV7-9 to TRBJ2-7; no definite D call. The V gene's germline CDR1 is SEHNR and CDR2 FQNEAQ (reference sequence). V shed 1 base and J shed 4 bases, with 8 bases lying between them. The CDR3 loop spans 13 amino acids. CDR3 in amino acids: CASSLDAEYEQYF. Here the CDR3 DNA reads TGTGCCAGCAGCTTAGATGCAGAATACGAGCAGTACTTC.

This clone was counted only a few times. Here the CDR3 DNA reads TGTGCCAGCAGTCCCAGCGGGGCTAGTTCCTACAATGAGCAGTTCTTC. It specifies CASSPSGASSYNEQFF. The V gene is TRBV25-1, the J gene TRBJ2-1; 7 bases fit TRBD2. CDR3 length: 16 amino acids. Germline CDR1 and CDR2: MGHDK and SYGVNS. Trimming cost V 5 bases and J 1 base; bases outside gene matches: 8.

The V and J genes are TRBV6-2 or TRBV6-3 and TRBJ2-1, with D possibly matching TRBD2 (6 bases). V lost 2 bases to trimming and J lost 9 bases, with 14 bases between them. The CDR3 extends over 14 amino acids. CDR1 is MNHEY and CDR2 is SVGEGT in the germline V gene. Here the CDR3 reads CASSYHTGGSEQFF. Here the CDR3 DNA reads TGTGCCAGCAGTTACCATACTGGAGGGAGTGAGCAGTTCTTC.

The chain employs TRBV18 and TRBJ1-5, with 7 bases lining up with TRBD1. The V segment lost 3 bases and the J segment 5 bases; nucleotides outside the gene matches: 7. The CDR3 loop spans 15 amino acids. Per germline, CDR1 KGHSH and CDR2 LQKENI. The CDR3 loop reads CASSPKVQGDQPQHF. The CDR3 nucleotides read TGTGCCAGCTCACCGAAGGTGCAGGGGGATCAGCCCCAGCATTTT.

A few counts support this clone. The chain combines TRBV30 with TRBJ2-2; 8 nucleotides agree with TRBD1. This CDR3 region has 19 residues. V lost 1 base to trimming and J lost 5 bases; unmatched junction nucleotides: 18. Germline CDR1 is GTSNPN and CDR2 is SVGIG (reference sequence). Here the CDR3 reads CAWSDPVRSGTGGTGELFF. Written as DNA, the CDR3 is TGTGCCTGGAGTGACCCTGTCCGCTCCGGCACAGGGGGAACCGGGGAGCTGTTTTTT.

V gene TRBV19 combines with J gene TRBJ2-2, with 12 bases identical to TRBD2. V shed 10 bases, J shed 4 bases, and the junction held 10 bases outside the gene matches. Germline CDR1 LNHDA, CDR2 SQIVND (reference sequence). The CDR3 runs 16 residues. CDR3 sequence: CATSQGLAGTTGELFF. The CDR3 DNA reads as TGTGCCACCTCACAAGGACTAGCGGGAACCACCGGGGAGCTGTTTTTT.

The chain combines TRBV10-1 with TRBJ2-7; 9 positions agree with TRBD2. This CDR3 contains 14 residues. With V trimmed by 6 bases and J by 4 bases, 7 bases remained unmatched. Germline-derived CDR1 and CDR2 are WNHNN and SYGVQD (reference sequence). The CDR3 sequence is CASSLRSGRYEQYF. CDR3 nucleotides: TGCGCCAGCAGCCTCAGGAGCGGGAGGTACGAGCAGTACTTC.

The chain recombines TRBV30 with TRBJ1-6; D is unclear. V was shortened by 8 bases and J by 14 bases, with 16 bases between the two germline ends. CDR1 and CDR2 (germline): GTSNPN, SVGIG (reference sequence). The CDR3 runs to 11 residues. The CDR3 DNA reads TGTGCCGGGAAGAAAGGAGGGACCCTCCACTTT. Residues: CAGKKGGTLHF.

This clone appeared a single time. The V call is TRBV24-1, the J call TRBJ2-6, with unresolved D. Trimming took 9 bases from V and 4 from J, leaving 9 bases between them. Germline loops: CDR1 KGHDR, CDR2 SFDVKD. This CDR3 is built from 13 residues. The CDR3 region is CATSSLGANVLTF. As DNA, the CDR3 is TGTGCCACCTCCTCTTTGGGGGCCAACGTCCTGACTTTC.

This clone has more than one count but fewer than ten. The rearrangement joins TRBV4-2 to TRBJ2-3; D is unresolved. Between the trimmed V and J ends, which lost 3 bases and 1 base, there was a span of 8 bases. CDR1 LGHNA and CDR2 YNFKEQ come from the germline V gene. The CDR3 extends over 14 amino acids. The CDR3: CASSQAPGTDTQYF. The CDR3 DNA reads TGTGCCAGCAGCCAGGCCCCAGGCACAGATACGCAGTATTTT.

The chain employs TRBV7-2 and TRBJ2-6; the match to TRBD2 covers 7 bases. The CDR3 runs 17 residues. Germline V gives CDR1 SGHTA, CDR2 FQGNSA. The V segment lost 6 bases and the J segment 2 bases; nucleotides outside the gene matches: 10. CDR3 sequence reads: CASSWRGGSTGANVLTF. In DNA, the CDR3 is TGTGCCAGCAGTTGGCGCGGGGGATCTACTGGGGCCAACGTCCTGACTTTC.

V is TRBV19 and J is TRBJ2-7; 7 nucleotides align to TRBD2. CDR3 length equals 14 residues. After removal of 9 bases from V and 2 bases from J, the junction contained 10 bases not matched to a gene. The V gene's germline CDR1 is LNHDA and CDR2 SQIVND (reference sequence). CDR3 DNA: TGTGCCAGCACTCCGGGGGGTCGGGCCTACGAGCAGTACTTC. Protein sequence: CASTPGGRAYEQYF.

The rearrangement links TRBV25-1 to TRBJ2-7, with 9 bases matching TRBD1. CDR3 length equals 14 residues. The trim removed 7 bases at V and 6 bases at J, leaving 10 bases unmatched. The germline CDR1 and CDR2 sequences are MGHDK and SYGVNS. CDR3 coding DNA: TGTGCCAGCACTCCCGGGACAGGGATAGCCGAGCAGTACTTC. The encoded protein is CASTPGTGIAEQYF.

In DNA, the CDR3 is TGTGCCAGCAGTTTCGGACAGAATAATTCACCCCTCCACTTT. Protein sequence: CASSFGQNNSPLHF. V is TRBV6-6 and J is TRBJ1-6; D perhaps matches TRBD1 (6 bases). CDR3 length: 14 amino acids. CDR1 MNHNY and CDR2 SVGAGI come from the germline V gene (reference sequence). V gave up 4 bases and J gave up 5 bases, with 9 bases separating them.

CDR3 loop: CASTEVIGTEFYEQYF. The CDR3 coding sequence is TGTGCCAGCACAGAAGTAATAGGGACAGAATTCTACGAGCAGTACTTC. V gene TRBV28 combines with J gene TRBJ2-7; 7 bases line up with TRBD1. The CDR3 extends over 16 amino acids. Losses at the gene ends were 7 bases for V and 3 bases for J; bases not matched to a gene: 15. The germline gives CDR1 MDHEN, CDR2 SYDVKM.

The rearrangement links TRBV28 to TRBJ2-7; a weak D match, TRBD2 (5 bases). In germline, CDR1 is MDHEN, CDR2 SYDVKM. The CDR3 contains 12 residues. The ends were cut back, 8 bases at V and 5 bases at J, with 13 bases in the middle. The CDR3: CASSSHSDEQYF. In DNA, the CDR3 is TGTGCCAGCTCATCTCATAGCGACGAGCAGTACTTC.

This clone has just one count. V gene TRBV6-5 combines with J gene TRBJ2-7; 11 bases match TRBD2. CDR3 size: 15 residues. Germline assignment: CDR1 MNHEY and CDR2 SVGAGI. Germline trimming cut 7 bases from V and 5 bases from J; bases unmatched to any gene: 10. Written as DNA, the CDR3 is TGTGCCAGCACCTCTACTAGCGGGAGTATCGACGAGCAGTACTTC. Its protein product is CASTSTSGSIDEQYF.

The sample holds one count of this clone. The chain combines TRBV7-9 with TRBJ1-2, with 7 positions matching TRBD1. Unmatched junction bases numbered 9, after V lost 6 bases and J lost 5 bases. This CDR3 comprises 14 residues. CDR1 and CDR2 (germline): SEHNR, FQNEAQ (reference sequence). The DNA for the CDR3 is TGTGCCAGCAGTCTAGGGACAGCCGCTTATGGCTACACCTTC. Residues: CASSLGTAAYGYTF. The variable domain in full, completed from reference TRBV7-9 and TRBJ1-2, reads DTGVSQNPRHKITKRGQNVTFRCDPISEHNRLYWYRQTLGQGPEFLTYFQNEAQLEKSRLLSDRFSAERPKGSFSTLEIQRTEQGDSAMYLCASSLGTAAYGYTFGSGTRLTVV.

The chain links TRBV19 to TRBJ1-6, with D unresolved. The V gene's germline CDR1 is LNHDA and CDR2 SQIVND (reference sequence). V lost 11 bases and J 9 bases, leaving 14 bases between the germline ends. The CDR3 covers 12 residues. CDR3 region: CASRGGSSPLHF. CDR3 in DNA: TGTGCCTCCCGCGGCGGGAGTTCACCCCTCCACTTT. Drawing the rest from reference TRBV19 and TRBJ1-6, the complete variable domain is DGGITQSPKYLFRKEGQNVTLSCEQNLNHDAMYWYRQDPGQGLRLIYYSQIVNDFQKGDIAEGYSVSREKKESFPLTVTSAQKNPTAFYLCASRGGSSPLHFGNGTRLTVT.

J is TRBJ1-1 and V is TRBV6-2 or TRBV6-3; no reliable D call. V lost 5 bases and J 0 bases, leaving 10 bases between the germline ends. CDR1 and CDR2 (germline): MNHEY, SVGEGT. The CDR3 contains 14 residues. The CDR3 bases are TGTGCCAGCAGTCCGAGGGTCTTGAACACTGAAGCTTTCTTT. Translation: CASSPRVLNTEAFF.

As concerns this clone: Within the sample, other DNA sequences also encode this same CDR3. The V call is TRBV6-1, the J call TRBJ1-5; D is undetermined. V lost 1 base and J 6 bases, leaving 7 bases between the germline ends. The CDR3 is made up of 13 amino acids. Germline CDR1 is MNHNS and CDR2 is SASEGT. In DNA, the CDR3 is TGTGCCAGCAGTGAAGGACGAGGTCAGCCCCAGCATTTT. Its protein is CASSEGRGQPQHF.

This sequence joins TRBV7-9 and TRBJ2-5; unclear D gene. Germline V gene data show CDR1 as SEHNR and CDR2 as FQNEAQ (reference sequence). V gave up 1 base and J gave up 4 bases, with 7 bases separating them. The CDR3 spans 13 residues. The CDR3 loop reads CASSLVLGETQYF. The CDR3 region has the DNA TGTGCCAGCAGCTTAGTGCTAGGAGAGACCCAGTACTTC. The whole variable domain, remainder taken from reference TRBV7-9 and TRBJ2-5, is DTGVSQNPRHKITKRGQNVTFRCDPISEHNRLYWYRQTLGQGPEFLTYFQNEAQLEKSRLLSDRFSAERPKGSFSTLEIQRTEQGDSAMYLCASSLVLGETQYFGPGTRLLVL.

The chain carries TRBV7-2 and TRBJ1-4, with D unresolved. There are 14 residues in the CDR3. Germline CDR1 and CDR2: SGHTA and FQGNSA. Trimming removed 3 bases from V and 8 bases from J, with 13 bases in between. CDR3 in DNA: TGTGCCAGCAGCTTCACCGGGTGGAGGGAAAAACTGTTTTTT. Translating it yields CASSFTGWREKLFF.

V gene TRBV18 combines with J gene TRBJ2-7, with 10 bases lining up with TRBD2. This CDR3 contains 18 residues. Germline CDR1 is KGHSH and CDR2 is LQKENI. V lost 1 base to trimming and J lost 3 bases; unmatched junction nucleotides: 12. CDR3 bases: TGTGCCAGCTCACCACGAGTGGGGCCCGGACTAGCGGTCTACGAGCAGTACTTC. This gives the protein CASSPRVGPGLAVYEQYF. The full variable domain, completed using reference TRBV18 and TRBJ2-7, is NAGVMQNPRHLVRRRGQEARLRCSPMKGHSHVYWYRQLPEEGLKFMVYLQKENIIDESGMPKERFSAEFPKEGPSILRIQQVVRGDSAAYFCASSPRVGPGLAVYEQYFGPGTRLTVT.